One sample yielded the 8 T cell receptor beta chains listed below, sequenced in a study of cytomegalovirus exposure and HLA in healthy donors. PCR employed 60 Vbeta and 13 Jbeta primers. Assay used: immunoSEQ multiplex PCR; TCRdb lists only in-frame clones, some missing. The table lists about 190,000 clones, 65% to 80% of them singletons, with 4% to 5% in the top ten. The sequenced material came from PBMCs. The origin of the receptors is a man aged 30-40 years in good health and CMV-seropositive.

The V call is TRBV5-6, the J call TRBJ2-1; D not certain. With 5 bases removed from V and 7 bases from J, the gap between germline ends came to 7 bases. The CDR3 is made up of 11 amino acids. Germline V lookup: CDR1 SGHDT, CDR2 YYEEEE. Here the CDR3 reads CASRRENEQFF. CDR3 DNA: TGTGCCAGCAGGCGAGAAAATGAGCAGTTCTTC.

The chain recombines TRBV2 with TRBJ2-5; D might be TRBD2 (5 bases). CDR3 length equals 13 residues. V was pared by 6 bases and J by 2 bases, with 10 bases between. Germline V CDR1 and CDR2: SNHLY, FYNNEI. For the CDR3, the DNA is TGTGCCAGCAGATATACTAGACAAGAGACCCAGTACTTC. It specifies CASRYTRQETQYF.

This clone was seen only a few times. The chain couples TRBV5-1 to TRBJ1-2; 10 bases align to TRBD1. Germline-derived CDR1 and CDR2 are SGHRS and YFSETQ. J gave up 4 bases and V 2 bases, and 5 bases lay outside the gene matches. The CDR3 extends over 15 amino acids. This chain's CDR3 is CASSFGTGVAYGYTF. CDR3 DNA: TGCGCCAGCAGCTTTGGGACAGGGGTTGCCTATGGCTACACCTTC.

V and J are TRBV4-3 and TRBJ2-5, with D possibly being TRBD2 (5 bases). V was clipped by 0 bases and J by 4 bases, with 12 bases between them. In germline, CDR1 is LGHNA, CDR2 YSLEER. There are 15 residues in the CDR3. CDR3 residues: CASSQDRTLGETQYF. CDR3 in DNA: TGCGCCAGCAGCCAAGATAGGACTTTGGGAGAGACCCAGTACTTC.

The sample holds one count of this clone. V gene TRBV5-4 combines with J gene TRBJ1-5, with D perhaps TRBD1 (6 bases). The CDR3 sequence is 14 residues long. Germline CDR1 and CDR2: SGHNT and YYREEE (reference sequence). V gave up 1 base and J gave up 6 bases, with 11 bases separating them. The chain's CDR3 is CASSLQGSSQPQHF. For the CDR3, the DNA is TGTGCCAGCAGCTTGCAGGGGTCGAGTCAGCCCCAGCATTTT.

V gene TRBV4-1 combines with J gene TRBJ2-5; 8 bases are a match to TRBD2. The CDR3 contains 16 residues. Germline CDR1 MGHRA, CDR2 YSYEKL. Germline trimming cut 1 base from V and 3 bases from J; bases unmatched to any gene: 7. CDR3 nucleotide sequence: TGCGCCAGCAGCCAAGCAGCGGGAGCCGTCAAAGAGACCCAGTACTTC. Translating gives CASSQAAGAVKETQYF.

This clone was picked up a small number of times. The rearrangement links TRBV27 to TRBJ1-6; 7 nucleotides line up with TRBD1. The germline V gene has CDR1 MNHEY and CDR2 SMNVEV (reference sequence). V shed 5 bases and J 3 bases; nucleotides not matched to a gene: 4. This CDR3 has 15 residues. The CDR3 region has the DNA TGTGCCAGCAGTAAAGGGACAGTCTATAATTCACCCCTCCACTTT. Its translation is CASSKGTVYNSPLHF.

The rearrangement uses TRBV19 and TRBJ1-2; 7 bases match TRBD1. Trimming cost V 7 bases and J 2 bases; bases outside gene matches: 4. Germline V gives CDR1 LNHDA, CDR2 SQIVND (reference sequence). The CDR3 consists of 13 residues. CDR3 DNA sequence: TGTGCCAGTAAAGCAGGGGGAAACTATGGCTACACCTTC. Residues: CASKAGGNYGYTF.